This T cell receptor (beta chain) was sequenced in a study of T cell responses to AZD1222 COVID-19 vaccine. Sequenced by immunoSEQ multiplex PCR; TCRdb stores in-frame clones only, minus some. Of 99,000 or so clones in the sample, about 89% were seen once. V shed 4 bases and J 4 bases; nucleotides not matched to a gene: 10. The CDR3 length is 16 residues. Germline V gene lookup returns CDR1 SGHNT and CDR2 YENEEA. Study-wide results and limits: Dominant CD4 TCR responses targeted spike regions 160-218 and 743-854. Epitopes outside B.1.351 and B.1.1.7 mutated regions reportedly drew nearly half of spike TCRs. In all cases, repertoires were sampled only after the peak T cell response.

Concerning this clone: Antigen specificity is unknown.

The specimen was peripheral blood, collected 28 days after the second dose of the MenACWY control vaccine. The receptor was isolated from an adult who received the MenACWY meningococcal vaccine as a control. J is TRBJ2-3 and V is TRBV11-3, with TRBD1 matching over 8 bases. The CDR3 DNA is TGTGCCAGCAGCTCGTCCGGGACAGGTTTTTCAGATACGCAGTATTTT. It translates to CASSSSGTGFSDTQYF.